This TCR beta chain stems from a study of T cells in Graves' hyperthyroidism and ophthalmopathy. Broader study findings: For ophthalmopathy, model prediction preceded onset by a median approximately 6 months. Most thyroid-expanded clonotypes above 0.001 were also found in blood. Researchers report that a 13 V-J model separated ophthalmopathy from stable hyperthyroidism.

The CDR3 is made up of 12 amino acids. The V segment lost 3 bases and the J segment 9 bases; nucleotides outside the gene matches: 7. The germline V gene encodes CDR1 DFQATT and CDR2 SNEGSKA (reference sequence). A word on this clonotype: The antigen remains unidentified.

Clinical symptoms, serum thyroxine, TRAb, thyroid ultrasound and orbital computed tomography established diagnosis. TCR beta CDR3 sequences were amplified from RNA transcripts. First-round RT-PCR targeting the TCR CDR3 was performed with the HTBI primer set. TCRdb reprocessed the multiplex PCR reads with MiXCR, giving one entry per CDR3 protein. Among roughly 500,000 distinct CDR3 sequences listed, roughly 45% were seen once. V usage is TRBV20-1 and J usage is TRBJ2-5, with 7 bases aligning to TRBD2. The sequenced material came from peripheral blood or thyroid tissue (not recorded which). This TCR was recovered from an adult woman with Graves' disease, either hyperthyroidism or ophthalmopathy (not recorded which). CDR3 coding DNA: TGCAGTGCTAGGACTAGCAATCAGCCCCAGTACTTC. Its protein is CSARTSNQPQYF.